Each of the 14 T cell receptor beta chains below was sequenced from the same sample in a study of blood T cell repertoires in COVID-19. Some clones are missing from TCRdb's copy, which holds only in-frame ones; the method was immunoSEQ multiplex PCR. Here the sample spans about 260,000 clones, about nine tenths being singletons. The sequencing sample was made of peripheral blood. Source of these receptors: a woman between 45 and 60 years old who had recovered from COVID-19.

V and J are TRBV7-6 and TRBJ2-1, with a tentative D call TRBD2 (6 bases). Trimming removed 5 bases at V and 6 bases at J, with 20 bases between. CDR3 length equals 16 residues. In germline, CDR1 is SGHVS, CDR2 FNYEAQ. The CDR3 nucleotides are TGTGCCAGCAGCACAGGACTATCCCGGGGTCCCAATGAGCAGTTCTTC. The encoded protein is CASSTGLSRGPNEQFF. The full variable domain, its missing parts supplied by reference TRBV7-6 and TRBJ2-1, is GAGVSQSPRYKVTKRGQDVALRCDPISGHVSLYWYRQALGQGPEFLTYFNYEAQQDKSGLPNDRFSAERPEGSISTLTIQRTEQRDSAMYRCASSTGLSRGPNEQFFGPGTRLTVL.

Note on this clone: Other DNA sequences in this specimen translate into the identical CDR3. CDR3 DNA: TGTGCCAGCAGTTATGAGGTTAACTATGGCTACACCTTC. Translating gives CASSYEVNYGYTF. The chain recombines TRBV6-5 with TRBJ1-2, with unresolved D. Germline V CDR1 and CDR2: MNHEY, SVGAGI. The length of the CDR3 is 13 residues. V was cut by 3 bases and J by 1 base, with 6 bases left in between.

This clone was counted a few times. V and J are TRBV2 and TRBJ2-7; 8 bases line up with TRBD1. This CDR3 region has 12 residues. Germline CDR1 and CDR2: SNHLY and FYNNEI. V lost 8 bases, J lost 4 bases, and 4 bases stayed unmatched. The CDR3 spells CASQGASYEQYF. The DNA of the CDR3 is TGTGCCAGCCAGGGGGCTTCTTACGAGCAGTACTTC. The full variable domain, completed using reference TRBV2 and TRBJ2-7, is EPEVTQTPSHQVTQMGQEVILRCVPISNHLYFYWYRQILGQKVEFLVSFYNNEISEKSEIFDDQFSVERPDGSNFTLKIRSTKLEDSAMYFCASQGASYEQYFGPGTRLTVT.

The chain joins TRBV30 to TRBJ1-1; D may be TRBD1 (5 bases). From germline, CDR1 is GTSNPN and CDR2 SVGIG (reference sequence). The CDR3 sequence is 14 residues long. The ends were cut back, 8 bases at V and 1 base at J, with 17 bases in the middle. This chain's CDR3 is CARRWRGSNTEAFF. The CDR3 nucleotides read TGTGCCCGCCGGTGGAGGGGCTCGAACACTGAAGCTTTCTTT.

J is TRBJ2-1 and V is TRBV2; TRBD2 aligns across 11 bases. The germline V gene has CDR1 SNHLY and CDR2 FYNNEI. Trimming cost V 4 bases and J 10 bases; bases outside gene matches: 3. This CDR3 region has 13 residues. The CDR3: CASSVGTSGEQFF. Written as DNA, the CDR3 is TGTGCCAGCAGTGTCGGGACTAGCGGCGAGCAGTTCTTC.

On this clone: Compared with germline, one end of the junction differs, possibly owing to a read error. The V gene is TRBV4-3, the J gene TRBJ2-2, with D possibly TRBD2 on 6 matching bases. This CDR3 spans 17 amino acids. The germline V gene has CDR1 LGHNA and CDR2 YSLEER. In DNA, the CDR3 is TGCGCCAGCAGCGAAGATGGTGGAGGGTTCGGCACCGGGGAGCTGTTTTTT. Translating gives CASSEDGGGFGTGELFF.

The chain is built from TRBV19 and TRBJ2-5; 7 bases map to TRBD2. Looked up from germline, CDR1 is LNHDA and CDR2 is SQIVND (reference sequence). The trim removed 5 bases at V and 4 bases at J, leaving 7 bases unmatched. This CDR3 region has 14 residues. The CDR3 DNA follows: TGTGCCAGTAGTCGTCCGGGGGGAGGAGAGACCCAGTACTTC. Its translation is CASSRPGGGETQYF.

CDR3 region: CASSLAGRAEQYF. In DNA, the CDR3 is TGTGCCAGCAGCTTGGCTGGCAGGGCCGAGCAGTACTTC. The rearrangement uses TRBV5-5 and TRBJ2-7; a weak D match, TRBD1 (5 bases). V gave up 0 bases and J gave up 6 bases, with 10 bases separating them. The V gene's germline CDR1 is SGHKS and CDR2 YYEKEE (reference sequence). The CDR3 spans 13 residues.

The V gene is TRBV7-9, the J gene TRBJ2-5, with TRBD1 as a possible D gene (6 bases). The length of the CDR3 is 12 residues. CDR1 is SEHNR and CDR2 is FQNEAQ in the germline V gene (reference sequence). V was clipped by 6 bases and J by 5 bases, with 10 bases between them. The CDR3 loop reads CASSFTGETQYF. Here the CDR3 DNA reads TGTGCCAGCAGTTTTACAGGGGAGACCCAGTACTTC.

The chain employs TRBV30 and TRBJ1-2; D is possibly TRBD1 (6 bases). Germline V gives CDR1 GTSNPN, CDR2 SVGIG (reference sequence). The V end lost 2 bases, the J end lost 6 bases, and 13 bases lay between the germline ends. The CDR3 spans 13 residues. The CDR3 DNA reads TGTGCCTGGAGTTGGCGGCAGGGGAATGGCTACACCTTC. Translated: CAWSWRQGNGYTF.

This clone was recorded once. J is TRBJ1-2 and V is TRBV7-2, with a tentative D call TRBD1 (6 bases). The V end was cut by 1 base, the J end by 6 bases, with 15 bases between. Germline V gene lookup returns CDR1 SGHTA and CDR2 FQGNSA. The CDR3 totals 15 residues. For the CDR3, the DNA is TGTGCCAGCAGCTTAGATTATACAGGGTTGAATGGCTACACCTTC. Its translation: CASSLDYTGLNGYTF.

V usage is TRBV7-2 and J usage is TRBJ1-1; D perhaps matches TRBD1 (5 bases). The germline V and J ends were trimmed by 2 bases and 5 bases, with 12 bases remaining between them. Looked up from germline, CDR1 is SGHTA and CDR2 is FQGNSA. CDR3 size: 14 residues. CDR3 protein: CASSLMGGGTEAFF. CDR3 DNA sequence: TGTGCCAGCAGCTTAATGGGGGGAGGAACTGAAGCTTTCTTT.

The rearrangement uses TRBV7-9 and TRBJ2-2; weak D call: TRBD1 (6 bases). In germline, CDR1 is SEHNR, CDR2 FQNEAQ (reference sequence). Deletions cut 5 bases from V and 5 bases from J, with 15 bases between. This CDR3 spans 15 amino acids. CDR3 bases: TGTGCCAGCAGCCCCCGAGGGGGTTGGACCGGGGAGCTGTTTTTT. Its protein is CASSPRGGWTGELFF.

In this sample, this clone turned up once. This rearrangement joins TRBV6-5 to TRBJ2-7; possible D gene TRBD2, 5 bases. CDR1 and CDR2 from the germline V gene are MNHEY and SVGAGI. The V and J ends lost 6 bases and 6 bases respectively, with 15 bases between them. The CDR3 is 13 residues long. For the CDR3, the DNA is TGTGCCAGCAGGCGGGCGGATTTAAGCGAGCAGTACTTC. Protein product: CASRRADLSEQYF.